A single sample is the source of the 22 T cell receptor beta chains below, sequenced in a study of T cells in Graves' hyperthyroidism and ophthalmopathy. TCR beta CDR3 region amplification was performed from RNA transcripts. In the first-round RT-PCR of the TCR CDR3, the HTBI primer set was used. One entry per CDR3 protein results from TCRdb running MiXCR on the multiplex PCR reads. This sample has some 620,000 distinct CDR3 sequences, with about a sixth found just once. The sample consisted of blood. These TCRs come from a woman aged 25-40 years with Graves' hyperthyroidism.

This clonotype was observed at least ten times. The chain couples TRBV12-3 or TRBV12-4 to TRBJ1-1; D unclear. The CDR3 sequence is 12 residues long. Trimming cost V 3 bases and J 4 bases, with 6 bases left between them. The DNA of the CDR3 is TGTGCCAGCAGTTTCGTGGGCACTGAAGCTTTCTTT. It is translated as CASSFVGTEAFF.

This rearrangement joins TRBV12-3 or TRBV12-4 to TRBJ1-1; D is unclear. V lost 6 bases to trimming and J lost 0 bases, with 8 bases between them. The CDR3 totals 13 residues. For the CDR3, the DNA is TGTGCCAGCAGAAATCTCATGAACACTGAAGCTTTCTTT. Amino acids: CASRNLMNTEAFF.

This clonotype was seen ten or more times. The gene calls are TRBV29-1 and TRBJ2-5; D perhaps matches TRBD1 (5 bases). This CDR3 spans 13 amino acids. V was cut by 1 base and J by 1 base, with 7 bases left in between. Germline assignment: CDR1 SQVTM and CDR2 ANQGSEA. The CDR3 loop reads CSVEVDTQETQYF. CDR3 DNA: TGCAGCGTTGAAGTGGACACCCAAGAGACCCAGTACTTC.

This clonotype was found many times. The rearrangement joins TRBV5-1 to TRBJ1-1, with D tentatively TRBD1 (5 bases). Germline CDR1 SGHRS, CDR2 YFSETQ. V was shortened by 5 bases and J by 0 bases, with 11 bases between the two germline ends. There are 14 residues in the CDR3. The CDR3 DNA reads TGCGCCAGCAGTCCTCTACAGGTGAACACTGAAGCTTTCTTT. This translates into CASSPLQVNTEAFF. Full variable domain (outside the CDR3, taken from reference TRBV5-1 and TRBJ1-1): KAGVTQTPRYLIKTRGQQVTLSCSPISGHRSVSWYQQTPGQGLQFLFEYFSETQRNKGNFPGRFSGRQFSNSRSEMNVSTLELGDSALYLCASSPLQVNTEAFFGQGTRLTVV.

This clonotype was observed at least ten times. The chain has TRBV27 and TRBJ2-7; no reliable D call. In germline, CDR1 is MNHEY, CDR2 SMNVEV (reference sequence). The germline V and J ends were trimmed by 6 bases and 2 bases, with 14 bases remaining between them. CDR3 length: 14 amino acids. The CDR3 region is CASSPRDSPYEQYF. The DNA of the CDR3 is TGTGCCAGCAGCCCTCGTGACTCCCCCTACGAGCAGTACTTC.

This clonotype has more than one count but fewer than ten. This chain links TRBV6-1 with TRBJ2-1; either TRBD1 or TRBD2 may supply D (5 bases each). CDR3 length: 13 amino acids. The germline CDR1 and CDR2 sequences are MNHNS and SASEGT. Trimming removed 6 bases at V and 5 bases at J, with 11 bases between. The CDR3 DNA reads as TGTGCCAGCAGAAACCGGGACCACAATGAGCAGTTCTTC. Protein: CASRNRDHNEQFF.

The table lists this clonotype with a few counts. The chain links TRBV9 to TRBJ2-7, with a possible D match to TRBD2 (7 bases). V dropped 4 bases and J dropped 2 bases, with 13 bases sitting between them. CDR1 and CDR2 from the germline V gene are SGDLS and YYNGEE. This CDR3 has 14 amino acids. The CDR3 loop reads CASSPLGGPYEQYF. The CDR3 DNA reads as TGTGCCAGCAGCCCCCTGGGGGGGCCCTACGAGCAGTACTTC.

There are many counts of this clonotype. The rearrangement joins TRBV6-2 or TRBV6-3 to TRBJ1-1; possible D gene TRBD1, 6 bases. This CDR3 spans 14 amino acids. V lost 1 base and J lost 5, with 11 bases in between. Germline values: CDR1 MNHEY, CDR2 SVGEGT. The chain's CDR3 is CASSYLQGGTEAFF. The CDR3 nucleotides read TGTGCCAGCAGTTACTTACAGGGTGGTACTGAAGCTTTCTTT.

Comment on this clonotype: An end of the junction does not agree with germline; a read error may underlie this. CDR3 region: CASSGTGLGSEASF. CDR3 DNA sequence: TGCGCCAGCAGCGGGACAGGGTTGGGGTCTGAAGCTTCCTTT. The V gene is TRBV5-1, the J gene TRBJ1-1; TRBD1 matches 9 bases. Germline V gives CDR1 SGHRS, CDR2 YFSETQ. The CDR3 sequence is 14 residues long.

J is TRBJ2-1 and V is TRBV7-9; D gene uncertain. Germline CDR1 is SEHNR and CDR2 is FQNEAQ (reference sequence). V dropped 8 bases and J dropped 8 bases, with 10 bases sitting between them. The CDR3 consists of 11 residues. CDR3 sequence: CASEFRHEQFF. The CDR3 DNA reads TGTGCCAGCGAGTTCCGGCATGAGCAGTTCTTC.

In its sample, this clonotype was seen a few times. The rearrangement links TRBV9 to TRBJ2-6; D gene uncertain. Germline CDR1 and CDR2: SGDLS and YYNGEE. V lost 1 base to trimming and J lost 0 bases, with 11 bases between them. CDR3 length equals 17 residues. DNA for the CDR3: TGTGCCAGCAGCGTACAGCTGACGGGCTCTGGGGCCAACGTCCTGACTTTC. The encoded protein is CASSVQLTGSGANVLTF.

This clonotype was seen ten or more times. The CDR3 DNA reads TGTGCCAGCTCACCACCGTTGGGAAAACTCTACGAGCAGTACTTC. Amino acid sequence: CASSPPLGKLYEQYF. The chain combines TRBV18 with TRBJ2-7; D is ambiguous. Between the trimmed V and J ends, which lost 0 bases and 3 bases, there was a span of 12 bases. Germline V gene lookup returns CDR1 KGHSH and CDR2 LQKENI. The length of the CDR3 is 15 residues.

V is TRBV19 and J is TRBJ2-5; TRBD2 matches 10 bases. This CDR3 contains 17 residues. J lost 5 bases, V lost 3 bases, and 12 bases had no gene match. The germline CDR1 and CDR2 sequences are LNHDA and SQIVND (reference sequence). The DNA of the CDR3 is TGTGCCAGTAGTATGTCGGGAAGCGGGAGGGCCCTTGAGACCCAGTACTTC. It is translated as CASSMSGSGRALETQYF.

This clonotype was detected a few times. The chain uses TRBV5-1 and TRBJ2-1; TRBD2 agrees at 7 bases. This CDR3 is built from 17 residues. The J segment lost 9 bases and the V segment lost 0 bases, leaving 15 bases of the junction unmatched. CDR1 is SGHRS, CDR2 YFSETQ, per germline. The CDR3 coding sequence is TGCGCCAGCAGCTTGGGAGGCGGGAGTTACTTATACGGTGAGCAGTTCTTC. It specifies CASSLGGGSYLYGEQFF.

This clonotype was observed at least ten times. The V and J genes are TRBV19 and TRBJ2-1; 9 positions agree with TRBD1. The CDR3 contains 13 residues. With V trimmed by 9 bases and J by 3 bases, 3 bases remained unmatched. Per germline, CDR1 LNHDA and CDR2 SQIVND (reference sequence). CDR3 protein: CASSGQGYNEQFF. In nucleotides, the CDR3 is TGTGCCAGCTCGGGACAGGGCTACAATGAGCAGTTCTTC.

Turning to this clonotype: Since a much larger clone is just one base distant, this may be a read error. The chain recombines TRBV12-5 with TRBJ2-7; D not certain. CDR1 and CDR2 (germline): LGHNT, FRNRAP. The CDR3 is 11 residues long. V shed 1 base and J shed 7 bases, with 5 bases lying between them. The CDR3 coding sequence is TGTGCTAGTGGTTTGGGCGATGAGCAGTACTTC. Its protein is CASGLGDEQYF.

There are many counts of this clonotype. This rearrangement joins TRBV6-1 to TRBJ1-1; possibly TRBD1 for D (6 bases). Per the germline V gene, CDR1 is MNHNS and CDR2 is SASEGT. The CDR3 contains 14 residues. Trimming removed 5 bases at V and 2 bases at J, with 12 bases between. The chain's CDR3 is CASSPGTSNTEAFF. The CDR3 bases are TGTGCCAGCAGTCCCGGGACATCCAACACTGAAGCTTTCTTT.

This rearrangement joins TRBV6-5 to TRBJ2-1; 7 bases are a match to TRBD2. Trimming cost V 2 bases and J 8 bases; bases outside gene matches: 12. This CDR3 region has 16 residues. Per germline, CDR1 MNHEY and CDR2 SVGAGI. CDR3 nucleotides: TGTGCCAGCAGTTACCCGGCCGGCGGGAGTCGGCATGAGCAGTTCTTC. Its translation is CASSYPAGGSRHEQFF.

This clonotype was seen a handful of times. The chain recombines TRBV6-6 with TRBJ2-1; D is uncertain. The CDR3 is 14 amino acids. Germline loops: CDR1 MNHNY, CDR2 SVGAGI (reference sequence). Trimming pared 1 base from V and 10 bases from J, leaving 14 bases between. The CDR3 loop is CASSYYVSIGEQFF. The CDR3 DNA reads as TGTGCCAGCAGTTACTACGTCTCCATAGGGGAGCAGTTCTTC.

This clonotype has ten or more counts. This chain joins TRBV6-1 and TRBJ1-1; D gene uncertain. The CDR3 contains 15 residues. Germline V gene data show CDR1 as MNHNS and CDR2 as SASEGT. The V end lost 5 bases, the J end lost 8 bases, and 21 bases lay between the germline ends. CDR3 region: CASSYLGIVFGEAFF. CDR3 in DNA: TGTGCCAGCAGTTACCTGGGGATCGTCTTTGGGGAAGCTTTCTTT.

Ten or more counts support this clonotype. The chain has TRBV28 and TRBJ1-1, with TRBD1 matching 8 bases. Germline CDR1 MDHEN, CDR2 SYDVKM. The CDR3 has 15 residues. J lost 6 bases, V lost 2 bases, and 8 bases had no gene match. The DNA for the CDR3 is TGTGCCAGCAGTTTAGTGGACAGGGATAGCGCTGAAGCTTTCTTT. Its protein product is CASSLVDRDSAEAFF.

This clonotype was detected only a few times. The DNA for the CDR3 is TGCAGTGCTAGAACTAGCGGGAGGGCCGATGAGCAGTTCTTC. It encodes CSARTSGRADEQFF. The rearrangement uses TRBV20-1 and TRBJ2-1, with 13 positions matching TRBD2. Germline CDR1 reads DFQATT; CDR2 reads SNEGSKA (reference sequence). J gave up 8 bases and V 2 bases, and 3 bases lay outside the gene matches. CDR3 length equals 14 residues.